This TCR beta chain is from a study of technical replicates of blood from several donors (dated by TCRdb to about 2017). The method behind the library was the immunoSEQ multiplex PCR assay. Imported from immuneACCESS, the table was reduced by TCRdb to in-frame sequences with V and J called. These copies leave out some clones; in studies compared against another copy, an unresolved V gene accounts for under half, and the cause of the remainder is not known. The sample table lists approximately 74,000 clones, about 87% of them with a count of one. The top ten constitute approximately 5% of the sample. This clone appeared once. No antigen is known for it. Base qualities are missing; no much larger clone stands one base away. From the cysteine through the phenylalanine, the CDR3 covers 15 amino acids. Only the CDR3 region is kept as DNA, spanning 45 bases read in frame from base 1. V drops 3 bases and J drops 5 bases, leaving 14 bases in between. In the germline V gene (reference sequence), CDR1 corresponds to LNHDA and CDR2 to SQIVND.

This chain is built from TRBV19 and TRBJ1-5, with TRBD1 tentatively as D gene (6 bases match). The clonotype originates from a human donor in good health. Some clones in this sample may be carry-over from other donors' samples. The sequencing sample was made of PBMCs. The DNA sequence is given as TGTGCCAGTAGTATTGCCACAGGGTCCTATCAGCCCCAGCATTTT. Translated, this is CASSIATGSYQPQHF. Full variable domain (CDR3 extended with the reference TRBV19 and TRBJ1-5 proteins): DGGITQSPKYLFRKEGQNVTLSCEQNLNHDAMYWYRQDPGQGLRLIYYSQIVNDFQKGDIAEGYSVSREKKESFPLTVTSAQKNPTAFYLCASSIATGSYQPQHFGDGTRLSIL.